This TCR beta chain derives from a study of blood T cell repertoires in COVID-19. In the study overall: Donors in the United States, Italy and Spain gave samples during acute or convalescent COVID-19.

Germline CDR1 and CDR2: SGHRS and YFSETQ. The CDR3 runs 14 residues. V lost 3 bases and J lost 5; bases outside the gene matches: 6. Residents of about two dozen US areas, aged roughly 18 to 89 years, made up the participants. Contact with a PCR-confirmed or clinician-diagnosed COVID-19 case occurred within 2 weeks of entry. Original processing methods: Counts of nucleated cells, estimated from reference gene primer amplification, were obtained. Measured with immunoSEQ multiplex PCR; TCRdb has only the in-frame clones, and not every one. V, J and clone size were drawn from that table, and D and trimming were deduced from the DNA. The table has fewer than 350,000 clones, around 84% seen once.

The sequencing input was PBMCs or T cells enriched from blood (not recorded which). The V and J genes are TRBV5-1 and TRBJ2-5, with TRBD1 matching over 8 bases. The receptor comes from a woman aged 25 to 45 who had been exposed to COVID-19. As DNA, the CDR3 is TGCGCCAGCAGCTCGGACAGGGTTGAGGAGACCCAGTACTTC. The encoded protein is CASSSDRVEETQYF.